The entry below describes one TCR beta chain. Followed over time, Seattle patients had been enrolled while infection was active. CDR3 length equals 15 residues. Germline CDR1 reads SEHNR; CDR2 reads FQNEAQ (reference sequence). V lost 5 bases, J lost 1 base, and 7 bases stayed unmatched. The record originates from a study of blood T cell repertoires in COVID-19. Overall study context: PBMCs, B-cell-depleted T cells, or T cells provided the cDNA or gDNA that made up the material.

Sequencing used immunoSEQ multiplex PCR; TCRdb keeps in-frame clones, though not all of them. Here the sample spans roughly 190,000 clones, approximately 94% being singletons. The sequence derives from a man aged 25 to 45 with COVID-19, enrolled during active disease. The rearrangement uses TRBV7-9 and TRBJ1-1; TRBD1 matches 7 bases. Sequences were obtained from peripheral blood. In nucleotides, the CDR3 is TGTGCCAGCAGCCCGTCCCGGGACAGGAACACTGAAGCTTTCTTT. It is translated as CASSPSRDRNTEAFF.